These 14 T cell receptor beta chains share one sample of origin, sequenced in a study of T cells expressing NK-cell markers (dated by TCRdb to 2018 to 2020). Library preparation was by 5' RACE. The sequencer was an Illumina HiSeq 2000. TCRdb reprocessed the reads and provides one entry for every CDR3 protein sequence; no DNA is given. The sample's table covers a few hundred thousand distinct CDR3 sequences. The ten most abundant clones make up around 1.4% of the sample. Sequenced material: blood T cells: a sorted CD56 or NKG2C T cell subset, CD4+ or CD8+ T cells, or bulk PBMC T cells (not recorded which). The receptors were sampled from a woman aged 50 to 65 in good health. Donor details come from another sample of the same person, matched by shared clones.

The CDR3 protein is CASSELAKSGDEQFF. The chain is built from TRBV2 and TRBJ2-1; lacking DNA, the TRBD2 call made by TCRdb goes unchecked. Germline lookup yields CDR1 SNHLY and CDR2 FYNNEI. The CDR3 sequence is 15 residues long.

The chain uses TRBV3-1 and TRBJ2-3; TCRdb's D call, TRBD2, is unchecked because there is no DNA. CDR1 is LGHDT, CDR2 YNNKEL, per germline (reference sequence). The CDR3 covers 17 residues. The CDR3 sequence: CASSQHTGTSGSDTQYF.

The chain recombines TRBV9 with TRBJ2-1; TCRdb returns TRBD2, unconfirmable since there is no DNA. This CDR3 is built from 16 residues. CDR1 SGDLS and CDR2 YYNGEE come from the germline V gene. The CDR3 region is CASSPMGLAAYNEQFF.

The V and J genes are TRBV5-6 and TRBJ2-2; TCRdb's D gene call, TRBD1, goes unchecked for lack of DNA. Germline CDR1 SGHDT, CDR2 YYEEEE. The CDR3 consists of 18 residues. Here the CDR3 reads CASSFGPAGQMNTGELFF.

The CDR3 reads CASSYWGLTSYEQYF. The chain combines TRBV12-3 or TRBV12-4 with TRBJ2-7; TCRdb indicates TRBD1, and absent DNA this call remains unverified. The CDR3 extends over 15 amino acids.

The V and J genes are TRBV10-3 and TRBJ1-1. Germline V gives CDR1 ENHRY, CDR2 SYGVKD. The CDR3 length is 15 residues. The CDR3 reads CAISESQKGNAEAFF.

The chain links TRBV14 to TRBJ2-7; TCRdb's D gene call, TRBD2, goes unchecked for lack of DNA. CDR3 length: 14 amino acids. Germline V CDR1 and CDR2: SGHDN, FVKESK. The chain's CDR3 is CASSQAGGFHEQYF.

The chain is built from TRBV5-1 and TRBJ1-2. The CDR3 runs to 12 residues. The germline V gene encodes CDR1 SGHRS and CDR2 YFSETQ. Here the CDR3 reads CASSLNRGGYTF.

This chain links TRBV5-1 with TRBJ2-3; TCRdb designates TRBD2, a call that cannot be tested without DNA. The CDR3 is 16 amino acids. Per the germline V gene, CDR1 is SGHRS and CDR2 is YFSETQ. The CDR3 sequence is CASSLGLAGGPGTQYF. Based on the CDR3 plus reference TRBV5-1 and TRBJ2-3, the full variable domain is KAGVTQTPRYLIKTRGQQVTLSCSPISGHRSVSWYQQTPGQGLQFLFEYFSETQRNKGNFPGRFSGRQFSNSRSEMNVSTLELGDSALYLCASSLGLAGGPGTQYFGPGTRLTVL.

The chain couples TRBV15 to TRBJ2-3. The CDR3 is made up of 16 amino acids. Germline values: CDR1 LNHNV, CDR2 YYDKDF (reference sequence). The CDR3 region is CATSRDGRLDTDTQYF.

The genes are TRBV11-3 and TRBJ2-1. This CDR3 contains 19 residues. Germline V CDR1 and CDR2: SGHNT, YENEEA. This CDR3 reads CASSLQQSFRRRSYNEQFF.

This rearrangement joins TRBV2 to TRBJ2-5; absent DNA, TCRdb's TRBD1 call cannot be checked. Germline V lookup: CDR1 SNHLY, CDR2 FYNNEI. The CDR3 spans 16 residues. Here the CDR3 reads CASSEERTGVQETQYF.

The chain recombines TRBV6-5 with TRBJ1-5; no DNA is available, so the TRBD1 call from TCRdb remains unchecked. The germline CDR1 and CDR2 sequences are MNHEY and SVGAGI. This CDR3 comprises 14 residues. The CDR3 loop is CASSRTGERQPQHF.

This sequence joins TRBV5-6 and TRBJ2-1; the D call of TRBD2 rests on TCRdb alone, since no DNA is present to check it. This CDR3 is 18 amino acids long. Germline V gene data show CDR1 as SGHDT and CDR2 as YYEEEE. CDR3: CASSTQGLAGSSYNEQFF.